This T cell receptor beta chain was obtained from a study of early T cells in non-severe SARS-CoV-2 infection. TCRdb called the 5' RACE reads again in MiXCR, with one record for every CDR3 protein. The sample carries about 35,000 distinct CDR3 sequences, approximately 6.1% recorded once. V dropped 4 bases and J dropped 6 bases, with 29 bases sitting between them. There are 18 residues in the CDR3. Germline values: CDR1 SGHDT, CDR2 YYEEEE. This clonotype was recorded at least ten times. The material sequenced was whole blood. The chain joins TRBV5-6 to TRBJ2-7; TRBD1 is a possible D gene (6 bases). The receptor comes from an adult who was a healthcare worker with PCR-confirmed SARS-CoV-2 infection or an uninfected control (not recorded which). The CDR3 here is CASSPLRARSGQFPEQYF. The CDR3 DNA sequence: TGTGCCAGCAGCCCACTTAGGGCGAGGAGCGGACAGTTCCCCGAGCAGTACTTC.